These 15 T cell receptor beta chains originate from one sample sequenced in a study of cytomegalovirus exposure and HLA in healthy donors. The PCR had 60 Vbeta and 13 Jbeta primers. Generated by immunoSEQ multiplex PCR, the TCRdb table keeps only in-frame clones and is missing some. The sample comprises about 97,000 clones, about 80% of which are singletons, and roughly 4.1% rests with the top ten. The sequencing input was PBMCs. The source is a man aged 35 to 55 in good health and CMV-seronegative.

This chain links TRBV4-2 with TRBJ2-5; 7 positions match TRBD1. V was clipped by 0 bases and J by 1 base; unmatched bases: 8. Looked up from germline, CDR1 is LGHNA and CDR2 is YNFKEQ. CDR3 length equals 17 residues. The CDR3 DNA sequence: TGTGCCAGCAGCCAAGATCATGAGGCAGGGGGCCAAGAGACCCAGTACTTC. It encodes CASSQDHEAGGQETQYF.

The V call is TRBV9, the J call TRBJ2-1, with TRBD1 matching over 10 bases. V shed 4 bases and J 2 bases; nucleotides not matched to a gene: 6. The CDR3 totals 16 residues. Germline V gives CDR1 SGDLS, CDR2 YYNGEE. The DNA of the CDR3 is TGTGCCAGCAGCCGTCCCGGGACAGGGGCCTACAATGAGCAGTTCTTC. This translates into CASSRPGTGAYNEQFF.

The gene calls are TRBV11-2 and TRBJ2-5, with 11 positions matching TRBD1. Germline assignment: CDR1 SGHAT and CDR2 FQNNGV. The CDR3 is 15 amino acids. V lost 3 bases and J lost 5; bases outside the gene matches: 5. CDR3 nucleotides: TGTGCCAGCAGCTTGGGACAGGGGGTTTTCGAGACCCAGTACTTC. Translated, it gives CASSLGQGVFETQYF.

The chain uses TRBV5-1 and TRBJ2-1, with TRBD2 matching over 10 bases. Germline CDR1 and CDR2: SGHRS and YFSETQ. CDR3 length equals 15 residues. The V segment lost 0 bases and the J segment 8 bases; nucleotides outside the gene matches: 5. In DNA, the CDR3 is TGCGCCAGCAGCTTGGCCGGGACTAGCGCGGATGAGCAGTTCTTC. Translation gives CASSLAGTSADEQFF.

The V gene is TRBV11-2, the J gene TRBJ1-1, with D hard to call. The germline CDR1 and CDR2 sequences are SGHAT and FQNNGV. The CDR3 is 13 residues long. Trimming took 5 bases from V and 6 from J, leaving 13 bases between them. The CDR3 reads CASSQAGGSEAFF. In nucleotides, the CDR3 is TGTGCCAGCAGCCAGGCGGGTGGCTCTGAAGCTTTCTTT.

The J gene is TRBJ2-1, the V gene TRBV29-1; 9 bases map to TRBD1. There are 13 residues in the CDR3. Germline V CDR1 and CDR2: SQVTM, ANQGSEA. J was trimmed by 7 bases and V by 5 bases; bases with no gene match: 6. CDR3 DNA sequence: TGCAGCGTTCGGGGGACAGGGCGGAATGAGCAGTTCTTC. Its translation: CSVRGTGRNEQFF.

The chain carries TRBV29-1 and TRBJ2-1; TRBD1 is a possible D gene (5 bases). There are 14 residues in the CDR3. CDR1 is SQVTM and CDR2 is ANQGSEA in the germline V gene. V lost 4 bases and J lost 0, with 10 bases in between. CDR3 sequence reads: CSVAGISSYNEQFF. The CDR3 nucleotides read TGCAGCGTTGCAGGGATTTCCTCCTACAATGAGCAGTTCTTC.

This sequence joins TRBV28 and TRBJ2-5; TRBD2 matches at 8 bases. This CDR3 has 15 amino acids. Trimming cost V 5 bases and J 5 bases; bases outside gene matches: 10. The V gene's germline CDR1 is MDHEN and CDR2 SYDVKM. CDR3 DNA sequence: TGTGCCAGCAGTCACGGGGGGGCCACGGGGGAGACCCAGTACTTC. Protein: CASSHGGATGETQYF.

The chain's CDR3 is CASSWTGPPSEAFF. The CDR3 bases are TGTGCCAGCAGCTGGACAGGACCTCCTTCTGAAGCTTTCTTT. This chain uses TRBV11-3 with TRBJ1-1, with TRBD1 matching 7 bases. J gave up 6 bases and V 4 bases, and 8 bases lay outside the gene matches. CDR1 and CDR2 (germline): SGHNT, YENEEA. The CDR3 covers 14 residues.

The genes are TRBV19 and TRBJ2-7, with 10 positions matching TRBD1. The V gene's germline CDR1 is LNHDA and CDR2 SQIVND (reference sequence). After removal of 6 bases from V and 4 bases from J, the junction contained 9 bases not matched to a gene. The CDR3 contains 15 residues. The CDR3 sequence: CASRGTGTGEYEQYF. The CDR3 coding sequence is TGTGCCAGTAGGGGAACCGGGACAGGGGAGTACGAGCAGTACTTC.

This clone was found a few times. J is TRBJ1-1 and V is TRBV28; D gene uncertain. This CDR3 contains 12 residues. Germline V gene data show CDR1 as MDHEN and CDR2 as SYDVKM. V was shortened by 3 bases and J by 5 bases, with 7 bases between the two germline ends. This CDR3 reads CASSFISTEAFF. CDR3 nucleotide sequence: TGTGCCAGCAGTTTCATTAGTACTGAAGCTTTCTTT.

This clone was found a few times. V gene TRBV30 combines with J gene TRBJ1-1; a weak D match, TRBD1 (5 bases). CDR1 and CDR2 (germline): GTSNPN, SVGIG (reference sequence). CDR3 length equals 15 residues. V was cut by 2 bases and J by 7 bases, with 20 bases left in between. CDR3 amino acids: CAWSPLGGVFSEAFF. CDR3 DNA sequence: TGTGCCTGGAGTCCTCTGGGGGGGGTCTTCAGTGAAGCTTTCTTT.

The chain joins TRBV13 to TRBJ2-7, with D perhaps matching TRBD2 (5 bases). V lost 2 bases and J lost 4, with 6 bases in between. Germline assignment: CDR1 PRHDT and CDR2 FYEKMQ (reference sequence). The CDR3 runs to 12 residues. The CDR3 nucleotides are TGTGCCAGCAGCTTACGGGGTTACGAGCAGTACTTC. Its protein is CASSLRGYEQYF.

The CDR3 nucleotides read TGCGCCAGCAGCTTGGTACTAGCGGTAGATACGCAGTATTTT. This codes for CASSLVLAVDTQYF. This chain uses TRBV5-1 with TRBJ2-3, with 8 nucleotides matching TRBD2. CDR1 and CDR2 from the germline V gene are SGHRS and YFSETQ. This CDR3 has 14 amino acids. V was clipped by 0 bases and J by 5 bases; unmatched bases: 2.

The gene calls are TRBV30 and TRBJ1-2; weak D call: TRBD1 (6 bases). Germline V gene sequence: CDR1 GTSNPN, CDR2 SVGIG (reference sequence). V was cut by 3 bases and J by 4 bases, with 12 bases left in between. The CDR3 has 13 amino acids. CDR3: CAWSLAGAYGYTF. The CDR3 DNA sequence: TGTGCCTGGAGCCTTGCGGGGGCCTATGGCTACACCTTC.